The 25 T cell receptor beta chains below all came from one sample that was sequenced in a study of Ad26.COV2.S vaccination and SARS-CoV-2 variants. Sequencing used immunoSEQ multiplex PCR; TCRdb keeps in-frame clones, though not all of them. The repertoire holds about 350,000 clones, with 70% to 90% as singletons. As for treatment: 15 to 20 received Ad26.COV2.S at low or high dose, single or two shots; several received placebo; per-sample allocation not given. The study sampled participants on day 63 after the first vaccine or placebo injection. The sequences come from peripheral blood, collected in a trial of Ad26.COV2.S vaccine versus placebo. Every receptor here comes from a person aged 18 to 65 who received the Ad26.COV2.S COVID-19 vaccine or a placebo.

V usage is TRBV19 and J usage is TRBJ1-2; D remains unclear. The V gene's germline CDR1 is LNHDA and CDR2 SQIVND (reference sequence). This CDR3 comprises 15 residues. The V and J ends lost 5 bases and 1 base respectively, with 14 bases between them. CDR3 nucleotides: TGTGCCAGTAGTTCCACGGCGGAGTATAACTATGGCTACACCTTC. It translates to CASSSTAEYNYGYTF.

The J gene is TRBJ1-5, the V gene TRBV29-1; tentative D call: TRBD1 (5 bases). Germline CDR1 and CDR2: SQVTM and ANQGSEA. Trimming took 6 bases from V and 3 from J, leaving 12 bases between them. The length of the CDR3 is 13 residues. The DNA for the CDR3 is TGCAGCGTCGAATCGGGGCCCAATCAGCCCCAGCATTTT. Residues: CSVESGPNQPQHF.

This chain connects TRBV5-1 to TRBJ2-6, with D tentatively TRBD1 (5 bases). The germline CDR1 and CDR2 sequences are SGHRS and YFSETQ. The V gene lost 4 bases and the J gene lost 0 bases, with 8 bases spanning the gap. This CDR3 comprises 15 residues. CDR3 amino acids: CASSAGSSGANVLTF. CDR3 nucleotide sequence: TGCGCCAGCAGCGCAGGGTCCTCTGGGGCCAACGTCCTGACTTTC.

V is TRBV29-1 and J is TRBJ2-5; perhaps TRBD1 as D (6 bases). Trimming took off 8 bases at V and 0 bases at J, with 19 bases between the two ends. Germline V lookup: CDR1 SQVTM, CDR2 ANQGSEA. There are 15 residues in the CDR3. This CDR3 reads CSIDGLRGHQETQYF. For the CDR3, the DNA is TGCAGCATAGATGGGCTCAGGGGCCACCAAGAGACCCAGTACTTC.

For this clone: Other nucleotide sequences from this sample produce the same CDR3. CDR3 coding DNA: TGTGCCAGCAGTTACTCGGGCGGACCATACGAGCAGTACTTC. Its protein product is CASSYSGGPYEQYF. The chain carries TRBV6-2 or TRBV6-3 and TRBJ2-7; D is ambiguous. V was trimmed by 0 bases and J by 4 bases, leaving 10 bases between them. CDR3 length equals 14 residues. CDR1 and CDR2 (germline): MNHEY, SVGEGT.

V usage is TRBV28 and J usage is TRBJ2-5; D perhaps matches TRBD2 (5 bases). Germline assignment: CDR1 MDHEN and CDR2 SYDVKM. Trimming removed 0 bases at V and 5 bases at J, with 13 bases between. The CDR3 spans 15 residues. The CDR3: CASSLWDSRSETQYF. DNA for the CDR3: TGTGCCAGCAGTTTATGGGACTCGAGGTCGGAGACCCAGTACTTC.

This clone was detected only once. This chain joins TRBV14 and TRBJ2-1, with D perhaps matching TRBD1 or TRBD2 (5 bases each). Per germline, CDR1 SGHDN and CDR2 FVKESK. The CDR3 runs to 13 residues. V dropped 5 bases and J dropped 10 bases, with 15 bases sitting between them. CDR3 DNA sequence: TGTGCCAGCAGCAAAGGGGACGGGCGGGAGCAGTTCTTC. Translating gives CASSKGDGREQFF.

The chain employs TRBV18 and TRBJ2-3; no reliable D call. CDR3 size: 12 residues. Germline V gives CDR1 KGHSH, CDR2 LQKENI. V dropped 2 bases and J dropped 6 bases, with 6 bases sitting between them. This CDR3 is CASSPSRDTQYF. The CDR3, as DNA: TGTGCCAGCTCACCAAGTCGGGATACGCAGTATTTT.

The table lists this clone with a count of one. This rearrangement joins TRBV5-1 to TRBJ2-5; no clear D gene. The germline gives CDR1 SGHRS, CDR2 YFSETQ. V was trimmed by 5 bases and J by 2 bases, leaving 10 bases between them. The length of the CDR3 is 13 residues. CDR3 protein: CASRRAEQETQYF. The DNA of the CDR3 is TGCGCCAGCAGGCGTGCCGAACAAGAGACCCAGTACTTC. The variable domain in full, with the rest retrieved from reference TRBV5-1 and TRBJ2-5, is KAGVTQTPRYLIKTRGQQVTLSCSPISGHRSVSWYQQTPGQGLQFLFEYFSETQRNKGNFPGRFSGRQFSNSRSEMNVSTLELGDSALYLCASRRAEQETQYFGPGTRLLVL.

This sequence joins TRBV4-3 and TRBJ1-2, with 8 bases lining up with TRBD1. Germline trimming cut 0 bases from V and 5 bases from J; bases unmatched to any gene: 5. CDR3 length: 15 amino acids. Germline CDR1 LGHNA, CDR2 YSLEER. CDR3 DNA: TGCGCCAGCAGCCAAGAGGATGGACAGGGATATGGCTACACCTTC. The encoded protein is CASSQEDGQGYGYTF.

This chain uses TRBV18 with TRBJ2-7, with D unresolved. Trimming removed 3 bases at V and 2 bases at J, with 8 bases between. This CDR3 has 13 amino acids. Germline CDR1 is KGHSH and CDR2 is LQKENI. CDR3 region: CASSPTRTYEQYF. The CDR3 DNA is TGTGCCAGCTCACCGACAAGGACCTACGAGCAGTACTTC.

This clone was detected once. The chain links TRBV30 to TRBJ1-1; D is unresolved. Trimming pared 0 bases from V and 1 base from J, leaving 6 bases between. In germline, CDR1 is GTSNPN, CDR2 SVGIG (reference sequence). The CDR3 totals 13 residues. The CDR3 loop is CAWSVNGNTEAFF. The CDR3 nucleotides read TGTGCCTGGAGTGTAAACGGGAACACTGAAGCTTTCTTT.

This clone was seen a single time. The CDR3 loop reads CASSLRVGQTYEQYF. CDR3 bases: TGTGCCAGCAGCTTAAGGGTCGGGCAGACCTACGAGCAGTACTTC. The genes are TRBV7-2 and TRBJ2-7, with D uncertain. The CDR3 is 15 residues long. The V gene's germline CDR1 is SGHTA and CDR2 FQGNSA. V lost 2 bases to trimming and J lost 2 bases, with 13 bases between them.

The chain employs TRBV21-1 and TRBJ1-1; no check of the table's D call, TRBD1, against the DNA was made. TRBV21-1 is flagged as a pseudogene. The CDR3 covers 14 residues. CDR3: CASSKSTGGSEAFF. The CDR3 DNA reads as TGTGCCAGCAGCAAATCGACAGGGGGATCTGAAGCTTTCTTT.

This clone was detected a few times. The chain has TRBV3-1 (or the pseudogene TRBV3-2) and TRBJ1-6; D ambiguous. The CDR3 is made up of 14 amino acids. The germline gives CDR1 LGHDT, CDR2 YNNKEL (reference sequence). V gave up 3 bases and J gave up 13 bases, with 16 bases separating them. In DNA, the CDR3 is TGTGCCAGCAGCCACGGGGAACCATCTTCCCCCCTCCACTTT. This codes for CASSHGEPSSPLHF.

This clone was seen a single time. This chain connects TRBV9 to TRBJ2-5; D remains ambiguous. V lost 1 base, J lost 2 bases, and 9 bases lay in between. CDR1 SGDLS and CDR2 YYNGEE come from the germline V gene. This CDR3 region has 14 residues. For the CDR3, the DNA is TGTGCCAGCAGCGTAATAGCCTCACAAGAGACCCAGTACTTC. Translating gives CASSVIASQETQYF.

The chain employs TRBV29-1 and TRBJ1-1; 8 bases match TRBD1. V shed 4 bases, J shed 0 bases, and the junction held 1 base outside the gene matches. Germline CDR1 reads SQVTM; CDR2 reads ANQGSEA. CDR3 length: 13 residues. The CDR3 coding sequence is TGCAGCGTTGGACAGGGGCTGAACACTGAAGCTTTCTTT. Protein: CSVGQGLNTEAFF.

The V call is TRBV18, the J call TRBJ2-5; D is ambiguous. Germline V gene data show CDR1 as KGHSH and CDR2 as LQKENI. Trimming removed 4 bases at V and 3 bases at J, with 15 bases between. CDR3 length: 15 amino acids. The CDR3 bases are TGTGCCAGCTCACGAATACAAGGAGTTGAAGAGACCCAGTACTTC. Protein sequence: CASSRIQGVEETQYF.

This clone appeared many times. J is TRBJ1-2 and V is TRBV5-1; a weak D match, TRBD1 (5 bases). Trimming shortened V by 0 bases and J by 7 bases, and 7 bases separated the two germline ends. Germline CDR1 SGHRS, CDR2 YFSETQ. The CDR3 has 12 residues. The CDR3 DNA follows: TGCGCCAGCAGCTTGGGACAGACTGGCTACACCTTC. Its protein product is CASSLGQTGYTF.

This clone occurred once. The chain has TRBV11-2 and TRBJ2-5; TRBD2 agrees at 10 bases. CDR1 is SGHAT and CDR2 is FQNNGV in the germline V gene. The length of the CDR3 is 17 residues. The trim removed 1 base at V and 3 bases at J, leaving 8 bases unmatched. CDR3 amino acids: CASSLVGLAGAKETQYF. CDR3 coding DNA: TGTGCCAGCAGCTTAGTAGGGCTAGCGGGGGCAAAAGAGACCCAGTACTTC.

The CDR3 loop reads CASNSGTSGGLQYF. Here the CDR3 DNA reads TGTGCCAGCAACTCCGGGACTAGCGGGGGTTTGCAGTACTTC. The chain joins TRBV27 to TRBJ2-7; TRBD2 agrees at 14 bases. The CDR3 contains 14 residues. CDR1 MNHEY and CDR2 SMNVEV come from the germline V gene (reference sequence). V shed 7 bases, J shed 9 bases, and the junction held 8 bases outside the gene matches.

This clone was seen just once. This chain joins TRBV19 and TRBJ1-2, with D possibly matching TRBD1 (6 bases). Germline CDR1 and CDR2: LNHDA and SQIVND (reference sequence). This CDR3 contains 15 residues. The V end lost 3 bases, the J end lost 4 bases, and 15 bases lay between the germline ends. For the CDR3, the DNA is TGTGCCAGTAGTATCCTGGGGGCGCTTGGCTATGGCTACACCTTC. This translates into CASSILGALGYGYTF.

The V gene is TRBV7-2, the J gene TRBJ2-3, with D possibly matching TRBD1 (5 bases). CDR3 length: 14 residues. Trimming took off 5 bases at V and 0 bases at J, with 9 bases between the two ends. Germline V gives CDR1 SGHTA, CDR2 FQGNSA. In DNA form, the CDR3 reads TGTGCCAGCAGCACAGACAGCAGCACAGATACGCAGTATTTT. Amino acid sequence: CASSTDSSTDTQYF. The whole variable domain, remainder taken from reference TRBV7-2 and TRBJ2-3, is GAGVSQSPSNKVTEKGKDVELRCDPISGHTALYWYRQSLGQGLEFLIYFQGNSAPDKSGLPSDRFSAERTGGSVSTLTIQRTQQEDSAVYLCASSTDSSTDTQYFGPGTRLTVL.

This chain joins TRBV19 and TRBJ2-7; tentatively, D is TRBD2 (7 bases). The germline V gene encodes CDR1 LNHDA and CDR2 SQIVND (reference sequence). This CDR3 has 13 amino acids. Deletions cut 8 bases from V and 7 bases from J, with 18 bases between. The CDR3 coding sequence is TGTGCCAGTCGAAACAGGGACTACGTGGAGCAGTACTTC. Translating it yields CASRNRDYVEQYF.

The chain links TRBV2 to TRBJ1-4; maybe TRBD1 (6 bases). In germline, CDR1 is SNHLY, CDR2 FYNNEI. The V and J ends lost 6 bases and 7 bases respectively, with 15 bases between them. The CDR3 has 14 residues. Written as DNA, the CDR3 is TGTGCCAGCAGACGGGGGGCGGCGGTTGAAAAACTGTTTTTT. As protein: CASRRGAAVEKLFF.